This entry lists 19 T cell receptor beta chains sequenced from one sample in a study of shared clonotypes between healthy human individuals. TCRdb's copy holds only in-frame clones and misses some; the assay was immunoSEQ multiplex PCR. The sample gives over 800,000 clones, over 90% of which show up once; less than 25% is in the top ten. Positive CCR7 selection of CD45RO-negative cells yielded the naive CD8 cells, and terminally differentiated effector memory CD45RA+ cells were excluded. Material: naive CD8+ T cells sorted from blood. These receptors were taken from a man aged 25 to 45 in good health.

J is TRBJ2-7 and V is TRBV28, with D unclear. The V end lost 6 bases, the J end lost 3 bases, and 18 bases lay between the germline ends. Germline V CDR1 and CDR2: MDHEN, SYDVKM. The CDR3 runs to 15 residues. The CDR3 nucleotides are TGTGCCAGCAGCCTGCAGGTTGGGGTGGTCTACGAGCAGTACTTC. Its translation: CASSLQVGVVYEQYF.

This chain links TRBV5-4 with TRBJ2-5; D is unresolved. Trimming left V 2 bases short and J 3 bases short, with 11 bases between. The CDR3 spans 14 residues. The germline gives CDR1 SGHNT, CDR2 YYREEE (reference sequence). CDR3 coding DNA: TGTGCCAGCAGCTTCTCCACGGCAGAAGAGACCCAGTACTTC. Translating gives CASSFSTAEETQYF.

This chain joins TRBV19 and TRBJ2-3; 9 nucleotides match TRBD2. Germline CDR1 is LNHDA and CDR2 is SQIVND (reference sequence). V shed 5 bases, J shed 2 bases, and the junction held 5 bases outside the gene matches. This CDR3 contains 15 residues. Written as DNA, the CDR3 is TGTGCCAGTAGTCCCCTAGCGGGGACCACAGATACGCAGTATTTT. Translation: CASSPLAGTTDTQYF. The whole variable domain, remainder taken from reference TRBV19 and TRBJ2-3, is DGGITQSPKYLFRKEGQNVTLSCEQNLNHDAMYWYRQDPGQGLRLIYYSQIVNDFQKGDIAEGYSVSREKKESFPLTVTSAQKNPTAFYLCASSPLAGTTDTQYFGPGTRLTVL.

This chain uses TRBV2 with TRBJ2-7, with D maybe TRBD2 (6 bases). Germline CDR1 reads SNHLY; CDR2 reads FYNNEI. V lost 7 bases and J 2 bases, leaving 12 bases between the germline ends. This CDR3 has 13 amino acids. CDR3 residues: CASNSGGPYEQYF. Here the CDR3 DNA reads TGTGCCAGCAATAGCGGAGGTCCCTACGAGCAGTACTTC.

The chain carries TRBV30 and TRBJ1-2; 7 bases match TRBD1. The V gene end was trimmed by 5 bases and the J gene end by 6 bases; junction bases not matched to a gene: 12. The length of the CDR3 is 14 residues. CDR1 is GTSNPN and CDR2 is SVGIG in the germline V gene (reference sequence). The CDR3 DNA reads as TGTGCCTGGGACCTCGGAGGGGGCTTAAATGGCTACACCTTC. This codes for CAWDLGGGLNGYTF.

This clone showed up just once. The rearrangement joins TRBV9 to TRBJ2-1, with TRBD2 matching 10 bases. Per germline, CDR1 SGDLS and CDR2 YYNGEE. Losses at the gene ends were 2 bases for V and 6 bases for J; bases not matched to a gene: 2. The CDR3 has 14 amino acids. The CDR3 here is CASSVRLAGNEQFF. The CDR3 DNA reads as TGTGCCAGCAGCGTGCGACTAGCGGGCAATGAGCAGTTCTTC.

This chain connects TRBV28 to TRBJ2-7; D not resolved. In germline, CDR1 is MDHEN, CDR2 SYDVKM. Trimming removed 3 bases at V and 3 bases at J, with 12 bases between. The CDR3 consists of 14 residues. For the CDR3, the DNA is TGTGCCAGCAGTTTTTTCAGTACTTTCTACGAGCAGTACTTC. Translated, it gives CASSFFSTFYEQYF.

The chain joins TRBV18 to TRBJ1-2; D is unclear. The CDR3 covers 13 residues. In germline, CDR1 is KGHSH, CDR2 LQKENI. Trimming pared 5 bases from V and 4 bases from J, leaving 11 bases between. The CDR3 nucleotides are TGTGCCAGCTCAACGGTTACGACCTATGGCTACACCTTC. Translating it yields CASSTVTTYGYTF.

The chain carries TRBV4-1 and TRBJ2-7; D is unclear. V was trimmed by 7 bases and J by 4 bases, leaving 20 bases between them. Germline CDR1 and CDR2: MGHRA and YSYEKL. The CDR3 is 15 residues long. The CDR3 here is CASTLTPGHSYEQYF. As DNA, the CDR3 is TGCGCCAGCACCCTTACCCCCGGGCATAGTTACGAGCAGTACTTC.

The chain recombines TRBV27 with TRBJ1-5, with 7 nucleotides matching TRBD1. V was clipped by 4 bases and J by 1 base; unmatched bases: 10. The CDR3 contains 17 residues. CDR1 is MNHEY, CDR2 SMNVEV, per germline (reference sequence). The CDR3 spells CASSSLTTGYSNQPQHF. The CDR3 region has the DNA TGTGCCAGCAGTTCCCTAACGACAGGGTACAGCAATCAGCCCCAGCATTTT.

V is TRBV28 and J is TRBJ2-3; D is unclear. The CDR3 contains 17 residues. From germline, CDR1 is MDHEN and CDR2 SYDVKM. V shed 1 base and J shed 0 bases, with 14 bases lying between them. The CDR3 sequence: CASSLSPVVVSTDTQYF. DNA of the CDR3: TGTGCCAGCAGTTTATCCCCTGTTGTGGTTAGCACAGATACGCAGTATTTT. Drawing the rest from reference TRBV28 and TRBJ2-3, the complete variable domain is DVKVTQSSRYLVKRTGEKVFLECVQDMDHENMFWYRQDPGLGLRLIYFSYDVKMKEKGDIPEGYSVSREKKERFSLILESASTNQTSMYLCASSLSPVVVSTDTQYFGPGTRLTVL.

This clone was recorded at least ten times. The V and J genes are TRBV7-9 and TRBJ1-1; 9 nucleotides match TRBD1. The germline V gene has CDR1 SEHNR and CDR2 FQNEAQ (reference sequence). This CDR3 has 18 residues. The V gene end was trimmed by 5 bases and the J gene end by 2 bases; junction bases not matched to a gene: 15. The CDR3 sequence: CASSPSGTGSDYNTEAFF. In DNA form, the CDR3 reads TGTGCCAGCAGCCCCTCCGGGACAGGGAGTGACTATAACACTGAAGCTTTCTTT.

V is TRBV7-6 and J is TRBJ2-7; D unresolved. This CDR3 comprises 13 residues. Trimming took 2 bases from V and 3 from J, leaving 8 bases between them. Germline CDR1 SGHVS, CDR2 FNYEAQ. As DNA, the CDR3 is TGTGCCAGCAGCTTAAGCCAGTACTACGAGCAGTACTTC. Its translation: CASSLSQYYEQYF.

This chain links TRBV27 with TRBJ2-1; 11 bases match TRBD2. J gave up 2 bases and V 3 bases, and 6 bases lay outside the gene matches. The length of the CDR3 is 17 residues. The germline gives CDR1 MNHEY, CDR2 SMNVEV (reference sequence). CDR3 DNA sequence: TGTGCCAGCAGTTTGCGGGGACTAGCGGACACCTACAATGAGCAGTTCTTC. Translating it yields CASSLRGLADTYNEQFF.

The CDR3 sequence is CASSLGLAGGPPETQYF. CDR3 nucleotide sequence: TGTGCCAGCAGCCTGGGACTAGCGGGAGGTCCCCCAGAGACCCAGTACTTC. The chain uses TRBV7-9 and TRBJ2-5; 15 bases are shared with TRBD2. Per the germline V gene, CDR1 is SEHNR and CDR2 is FQNEAQ (reference sequence). The trim removed 5 bases at V and 4 bases at J, leaving 8 bases unmatched. This CDR3 spans 17 amino acids.

The chain recombines TRBV28 with TRBJ2-7; 7 nucleotides align to TRBD1. Germline CDR1 is MDHEN and CDR2 is SYDVKM. This CDR3 region has 14 residues. V gave up 5 bases and J gave up 3 bases; unmatched junction bases: 7. In DNA form, the CDR3 reads TGTGCCAGCAGTGCAAACAGGGGCCTCTACGAGCAGTACTTC. This translates into CASSANRGLYEQYF.

The chain couples TRBV5-6 to TRBJ1-1, with no clear D. V lost 0 bases and J 1 base, leaving 10 bases between the germline ends. The CDR3 contains 15 residues. Germline CDR1 reads SGHDT; CDR2 reads YYEEEE. The CDR3 coding sequence is TGTGCCAGCAGCTTGGTCGCAGAGAGGAACACTGAAGCTTTCTTT. It encodes CASSLVAERNTEAFF.

A single count supports this clone. V usage is TRBV28 and J usage is TRBJ2-3; 9 nucleotides agree with TRBD2. Unmatched junction bases numbered 10, after V lost 3 bases and J lost 0 bases. CDR3 length: 18 amino acids. The germline gives CDR1 MDHEN, CDR2 SYDVKM. The CDR3 nucleotides are TGTGCCAGCAGTTTTCCCACTGGACTAGCGCGTAGCACAGATACGCAGTATTTT. This encodes CASSFPTGLARSTDTQYF.

V gene TRBV9 combines with J gene TRBJ2-1, with D perhaps TRBD2 (7 bases). Germline V gives CDR1 SGDLS, CDR2 YYNGEE. The CDR3 extends over 16 amino acids. Trimming took 2 bases from V and 4 from J, leaving 16 bases between them. CDR3 coding DNA: TGTGCCAGCAGCGTCCAGGGGCGGGAGTGGTACAATGAGCAGTTCTTC. Its translation: CASSVQGREWYNEQFF.